These T cell receptor beta chains were read from a single sample in a study of blood T cell repertoires in COVID-19. The data were produced by immunoSEQ multiplex PCR, yet TCRdb's version contains in-frame clones alone and is incomplete. Here the sample spans approximately 70,000 clones, around 85% being singletons. Sequenced material: peripheral blood. Every receptor here comes from a woman older than 75 with active or convalescent COVID-19. Each CDR3 is given with its conserved first and last residue. A D gene is named only where the DNA matches it firmly. For some rows the clone size is stated as once, few or many, or as a class when expanded; others skip it.

V	D	J	size	CDR3	DNA
TRBV7-9	.	TRBJ2-7	few	CASSLSYEQYF	TGTGCCAGCAGCCTCTCCTACGAGCAGTACTTC
TRBV6-6	TRBD2	TRBJ2-3	.	CASQTSGGTDTQYF	TGTGCCAGCCAGACTAGCGGGGGCACAGATACGCAGTATTTT
TRBV6-2/TRBV6-3	.	TRBJ1-1	once	CASSYATGNTEAFF	TGTGCCAGCAGTTATGCAACAGGGAACACTGAAGCTTTCTTT
TRBV6-5	TRBD1	TRBJ2-2	.	CASTSRQGGLFF	TGTGCCAGCACCTCGAGACAGGGTGGGCTGTTTTTT
TRBV28	.	TRBJ1-5	.	CASRGRSGFNQPQHF	TGTGCCAGCAGGGGGCGGTCCGGTTTCAATCAGCCCCAGCATTTT
TRBV7-9	TRBD1	TRBJ2-1	.	CASSLQGALVRNEQFF	TGTGCCAGCAGCTTACAGGGGGCGTTGGTTAGGAATGAGCAGTTCTTC
TRBV18	.	TRBJ1-6	.	CASSLSSYNSPLHF	TGTGCCAGCTCACTTAGCTCCTATAATTCACCCCTCCACTTT
TRBV19	TRBD1	TRBJ1-5	.	CASSIMGTDNQPQHF	TGTGCCAGTAGTATAATGGGGACAGACAATCAGCCCCAGCATTTT
TRBV7-2	TRBD1	TRBJ1-5	few	CASSAHHRGSSQPQHF	TGTGCCAGCAGCGCCCATCACAGGGGTTCATCTCAGCCCCAGCATTTT
TRBV25-1	.	TRBJ1-1	.	CASSALGQTNTEAFF	TGTGCCAGCTCAGCCTTGGGGCAGACTAACACTGAAGCTTTCTTT
TRBV11-3	TRBD2	TRBJ2-5	.	CASSSTSGGETQYF	TGTGCCAGCAGCTCGACTAGCGGGGGCGAGACCCAGTACTTC
TRBV5-1	.	TRBJ2-1	.	CASSWDSSWTGAYNEQFF	TGCGCCAGCAGTTGGGACTCTTCGTGGACAGGCGCCTACAATGAGCAGTTCTTC
TRBV12-3/TRBV12-4	.	TRBJ2-3	.	CASSLRVTDTQYF	TGTGCCAGCAGTTTACGGGTCACAGATACGCAGTATTTT
TRBV19	.	TRBJ2-7	.	CASSRSLVQSYEQYF	TGTGCCAGTAGTCGGTCACTAGTACAGTCCTACGAGCAGTACTTC
TRBV11-3	.	TRBJ1-1	.	CASSLSAGTTEAFF	TGTGCCAGCAGCTTATCGGCGGGGACCACTGAAGCTTTCTTT
TRBV7-8	.	TRBJ2-3	.	CASSTTTESTDTQYF	TGTGCCAGCAGCACTACGACAGAAAGCACAGATACGCAGTATTTT
TRBV5-1	.	TRBJ1-3	.	CASSTGGSGNTIYF	TGCGCCAGCAGCACCGGGGGGAGTGGAAACACCATATATTTT
TRBV5-4	.	TRBJ1-3	.	CASSLGPGTTSGNTIYF	TGTGCCAGCAGCTTGGGACCCGGGACAACCTCTGGAAACACCATATATTTT
TRBV30	TRBD1	TRBJ1-4	.	CAWSVQGANEKLFF	TGTGCCTGGAGTGTCCAGGGGGCGAATGAAAAACTGTTTTTT
TRBV18	.	TRBJ2-7	.	CASSRSTGRYEQYF	TGTGCCAGCTCACGCTCGACAGGACGCTACGAGCAGTACTTC
TRBV3-1/TRBV3-2	TRBD2	TRBJ2-5	.	CASSQDLRGGSETQYF	TGTGCCAGCAGCCAAGATTTACGGGGGGGCAGTGAGACCCAGTACTTC
TRBV19	.	TRBJ2-5	once	CASSSRTQGVLETQYF	TGTGCCAGTAGCTCTCGGACACAGGGCGTTTTAGAGACCCAGTACTTC
TRBV7-9	.	TRBJ1-1	.	CASSLQVMNTEAFF	TGTGCCAGCAGCTTACAGGTCATGAACACTGAAGCTTTCTTT
TRBV4-3	.	TRBJ1-6	.	CASSQARGGDSPLHF	TGCGCCAGCAGCCAAGCACGGGGGGGGGATTCACCCCTCCACTTT
TRBV7-8	.	TRBJ2-5	.	CASRPRWLETQYF	TGTGCCAGCCGCCCACGGTGGTTAGAGACCCAGTACTTC
TRBV4-1	.	TRBJ1-6	few	CASSQVQGSNSPLHF	TGCGCCAGCAGCCAAGTCCAGGGCAGCAATTCACCCCTCCACTTT
TRBV6-4	.	TRBJ1-2	.	CASSPDRNYGYTF	TGTGCCAGCAGTCCGGACAGAAACTATGGCTACACCTTC
TRBV6-4	TRBD2	TRBJ2-1	once	CASSVELTGTSGGGEQFF	TGTGCCAGCAGCGTTGAATTAACCGGGACTAGCGGGGGAGGTGAGCAGTTCTTC
TRBV7-3	.	TRBJ1-1	once	CASSLSVNTEAFF	TGTGCCAGCAGCTTATCGGTAAACACTGAAGCTTTCTTT
TRBV5-1	.	TRBJ1-1	once	CASSPLRRPDEAFF	TGCGCCAGCAGCCCACTGCGGAGGCCCGATGAAGCTTTCTTT
TRBV6-5	TRBD2	TRBJ2-7	.	CASKGTSGGSEQYF	TGTGCCAGCAAAGGGACTAGCGGGGGGAGCGAGCAGTACTTC
TRBV7-2	.	TRBJ1-1	.	CASNPSGGNTEAFF	TGTGCCAGCAACCCCAGCGGGGGGAACACTGAAGCTTTCTTT
TRBV3-1/TRBV3-2	.	TRBJ2-7	once	CASSQDRSRYEQYF	TGTGCCAGCAGCCAAGACAGGTCCAGGTACGAGCAGTACTTC
TRBV24-1	.	TRBJ1-1	.	CATSDSEGTNTEAFF	TGTGCCACCAGTGATTCCGAGGGGACAAACACTGAAGCTTTCTTT
TRBV7-2	TRBD2	TRBJ2-7	.	CASSENPTGLAYEQYF	TGTGCCAGCAGCGAGAACCCGACCGGACTAGCCTACGAGCAGTACTTC
TRBV7-2	TRBD2	TRBJ2-2	.	CASSYSGGAAGELFF	TGTGCCAGCAGCTATAGCGGGGGGGCCGCCGGGGAGCTGTTTTTT
TRBV30	TRBD1	TRBJ2-2	.	CAGAPTGTNTGELFF	TGTGCCGGGGCTCCGACAGGGACGAACACCGGGGAGCTGTTTTTT
TRBV4-2	.	TRBJ2-2	.	CASSQEGETDIDGELFF	TGTGCCAGCAGCCAAGAAGGCGAGACAGACATAGACGGGGAGCTGTTTTTT
TRBV9	TRBD1	TRBJ1-5	once	CASSPRTGRNQPQHF	TGTGCCAGCAGCCCACGGACAGGCCGCAATCAGCCCCAGCATTTT
TRBV2	.	TRBJ1-1	.	CASSRDIGADTEAFF	TGTGCCAGCAGTAGGGACATCGGGGCGGACACTGAAGCTTTCTTT
TRBV6-2/TRBV6-3	TRBD1	TRBJ2-5	.	CASSYWTGLGGETQYF	TGTGCCAGCAGTTACTGGACAGGGCTGGGAGGAGAGACCCAGTACTTC
TRBV6-5	TRBD1	TRBJ2-1	.	CASSYQGQGGAQFF	TGTGCCAGCAGTTACCAGGGACAGGGAGGCGCGCAGTTCTTC
TRBV7-2	.	TRBJ2-3	.	CASSWRLATDTQYF	TGTGCCAGCAGCTGGAGGCTAGCGACAGATACGCAGTATTTT
TRBV5-1	.	TRBJ2-5	.	CASSPGIQETQYF	TGCGCCAGCAGCCCGGGAATTCAAGAGACCCAGTACTTC
TRBV29-1	.	TRBJ1-5	once	CSVGEGNQPQHF	TGCAGCGTTGGGGAGGGCAATCAGCCCCAGCATTTT
TRBV4-3	TRBD1	TRBJ2-7	.	CASSHRTGGFYEQYF	TGCGCCAGCAGCCACAGGACAGGGGGGTTTTACGAGCAGTACTTC
TRBV7-9	TRBD1	TRBJ2-1	few	CASSLLRQGPNEQFF	TGTGCCAGCAGCTTACTTCGACAGGGTCCCAATGAGCAGTTCTTC